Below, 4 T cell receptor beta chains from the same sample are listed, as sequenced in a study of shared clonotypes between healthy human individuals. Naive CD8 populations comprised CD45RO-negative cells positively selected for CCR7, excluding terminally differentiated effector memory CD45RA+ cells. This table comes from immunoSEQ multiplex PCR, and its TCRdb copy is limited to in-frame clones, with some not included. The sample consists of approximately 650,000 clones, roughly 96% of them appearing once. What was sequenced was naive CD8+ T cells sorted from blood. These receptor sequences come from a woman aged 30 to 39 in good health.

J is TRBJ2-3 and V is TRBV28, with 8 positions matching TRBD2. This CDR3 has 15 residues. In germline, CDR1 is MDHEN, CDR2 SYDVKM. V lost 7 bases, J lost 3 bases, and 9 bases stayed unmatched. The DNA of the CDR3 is TGTGCCAGCACCCCCCAGCGGGAGTCGACAGATACGCAGTATTTT. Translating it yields CASTPQRESTDTQYF.

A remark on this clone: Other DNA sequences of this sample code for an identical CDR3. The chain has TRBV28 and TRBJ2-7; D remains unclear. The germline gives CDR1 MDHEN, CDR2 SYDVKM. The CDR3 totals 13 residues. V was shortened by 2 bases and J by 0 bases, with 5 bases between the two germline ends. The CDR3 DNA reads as TGTGCCAGCAGTTTAGGTATCTCCTACGAGCAGTACTTC. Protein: CASSLGISYEQYF.

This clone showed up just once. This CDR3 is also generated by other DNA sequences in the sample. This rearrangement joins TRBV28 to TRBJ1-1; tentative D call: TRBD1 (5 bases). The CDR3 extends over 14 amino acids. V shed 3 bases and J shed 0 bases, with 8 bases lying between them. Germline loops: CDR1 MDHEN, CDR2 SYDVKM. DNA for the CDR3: TGTGCCAGCAGTTTGAGGGGTATGAACACTGAAGCTTTCTTT. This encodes CASSLRGMNTEAFF.

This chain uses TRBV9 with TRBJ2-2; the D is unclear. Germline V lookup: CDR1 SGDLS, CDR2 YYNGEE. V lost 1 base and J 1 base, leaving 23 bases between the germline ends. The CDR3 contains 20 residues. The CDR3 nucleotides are TGTGCCAGCAGCGTAACCCCCCCGAGCTCGGCCCTACAGAACACCGGGGAGCTGTTTTTT. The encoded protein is CASSVTPPSSALQNTGELFF.